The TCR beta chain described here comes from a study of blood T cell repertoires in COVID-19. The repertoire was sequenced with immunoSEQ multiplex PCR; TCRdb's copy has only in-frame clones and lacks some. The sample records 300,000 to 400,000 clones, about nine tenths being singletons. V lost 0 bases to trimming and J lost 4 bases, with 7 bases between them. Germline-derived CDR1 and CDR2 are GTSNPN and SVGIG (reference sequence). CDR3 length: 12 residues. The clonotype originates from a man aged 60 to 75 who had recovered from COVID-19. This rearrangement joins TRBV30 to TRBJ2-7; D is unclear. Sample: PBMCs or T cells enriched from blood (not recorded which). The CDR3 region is CAWSVNNYEQYF. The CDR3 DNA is TGTGCCTGGAGTGTGAACAATTACGAGCAGTACTTC.